The 30 T cell receptor beta chains presented below share a single source sample, sequenced in a study of breast tumors, draining lymph nodes, adjacent tissues. One entry per CDR3 protein results from TCRdb running MiXCR on the multiplex PCR reads. The sample has around 230,000 distinct CDR3 sequences; around 34% are singletons. Axillary draining lymph nodes of breast cancer patients supplied the node samples. Sequencing was done on a sample of axillary lymph node tissue. These receptor sequences come from a female donor with breast cancer. Some clones in this sample may be carry-over from other donors' samples.

As for this clonotype: Being one base from a much bigger clone, this may be a read error. This rearrangement joins TRBV15 to TRBJ2-7, with a possible D match to TRBD2 (6 bases). The V end lost 5 bases, the J end lost 1 base, and 12 bases lay between the germline ends. CDR1 is LNHNV and CDR2 is YYDKDF in the germline V gene (reference sequence). This CDR3 spans 14 amino acids. This CDR3 is CATSFLGGSYEQYF. CDR3 nucleotide sequence: TGTGCCACCAGCTTCCTTGGGGGGTCCTACGAGCAGTACTTC. Full variable domain (outside the CDR3, taken from reference TRBV15 and TRBJ2-7): DAMVIQNPRYQVTQFGKPVTLSCSQTLNHNVMYWYQQKSSQAPKLLFHYYDKDFNNEADTPDNFQSRRPNTSFCFLDIRSPGLGDTAMYLCATSFLGGSYEQYFGPGTRLTVT.

V is TRBV5-6 and J is TRBJ1-2, with unresolved D. The CDR3 totals 15 residues. Trimming removed 4 bases from V and 6 bases from J, with 19 bases in between. From germline, CDR1 is SGHDT and CDR2 YYEEEE. CDR3 amino acids: CASSLVMAPGDGYTF. CDR3 nucleotide sequence: TGTGCCAGCAGCCTAGTTATGGCCCCCGGGGATGGCTACACCTTC.

This chain joins TRBV7-9 and TRBJ1-2, with D possibly matching TRBD1 (5 bases). CDR1 is SEHNR and CDR2 is FQNEAQ in the germline V gene (reference sequence). The length of the CDR3 is 14 residues. Trimming pared 5 bases from V and 4 bases from J, leaving 14 bases between. CDR3 loop: CASSPRGGSYGYTF. In DNA, the CDR3 is TGTGCCAGCAGCCCACGTGGGGGTAGCTATGGCTACACCTTC.

This clonotype was seen just once. This chain uses TRBV20-1 with TRBJ1-1, with D perhaps TRBD1 (5 bases). The V end lost 6 bases, the J end lost 11 bases, and 13 bases lay between the germline ends. Germline V gene data show CDR1 as DFQATT and CDR2 as SNEGSKA (reference sequence). The CDR3 runs 10 residues. In nucleotides, the CDR3 is TGCAGTGCATTCAGGGAAAGGGCTTTCTTT. Amino acids: CSAFRERAFF.

About this clonotype: This may come from a read error, since a much larger clone is one base off. The chain links TRBV5-4 to TRBJ2-7; D may be TRBD1 or TRBD2 (5 bases each). The CDR3 has 14 residues. CDR1 is SGHNT, CDR2 YYREEE, per germline (reference sequence). V was shortened by 4 bases and J by 5 bases, with 16 bases between the two germline ends. The CDR3 DNA reads TGTGCCAGCAGCCCTATGGGGGATGGAGACGAGCAGTACTTC. Its translation is CASSPMGDGDEQYF.

This clonotype was seen repeatedly, ten times or more. The V gene is TRBV7-6, the J gene TRBJ2-7; 9 bases match TRBD2. The V and J ends lost 1 base and 4 bases, in that order; junction bases with no gene match: 5. Germline-derived CDR1 and CDR2 are SGHVS and FNYEAQ. The CDR3 is 15 amino acids. The CDR3 DNA sequence: TGTGCCAGCAGCTTAGTACCTAGCGGGGTTTACGAGCAGTACTTC. Protein product: CASSLVPSGVYEQYF.

This clonotype was seen ten or more times. This chain joins TRBV7-9 and TRBJ1-2; 10 bases fit TRBD1. The CDR3 is 15 residues long. Germline lookup yields CDR1 SEHNR and CDR2 FQNEAQ (reference sequence). V dropped 4 bases and J dropped 5; count of bases not matched to a gene: 7. CDR3 region: CASSSGQGVTYGYTF. In DNA form, the CDR3 reads TGTGCCAGCAGCTCTGGACAGGGGGTTACTTATGGCTACACCTTC.

This clonotype was picked up a small number of times. The chain has TRBV20-1 and TRBJ2-3, with 11 positions matching TRBD2. The CDR3 is 16 residues long. Germline V gene sequence: CDR1 DFQATT, CDR2 SNEGSKA (reference sequence). The ends lost 0 bases at V and 3 bases at J; junction bases unmatched: 5. CDR3 residues: CSARDILAGATDTQYF. Written as DNA, the CDR3 is TGCAGTGCTAGAGATATACTAGCGGGAGCTACAGATACGCAGTATTTT.

This chain joins TRBV7-9 and TRBJ1-2; D not certain. Germline values: CDR1 SEHNR, CDR2 FQNEAQ (reference sequence). There are 10 residues in the CDR3. V was pared by 10 bases and J by 14 bases, with 17 bases between. CDR3 region: CATDFMAPTF. The CDR3 DNA reads as TGTGCCACCGACTTTATGGCACCTACCTTC.

At least ten counts were recorded for this clonotype. The V and J genes are TRBV19 and TRBJ1-6; D is possibly TRBD1 (6 bases). CDR1 LNHDA and CDR2 SQIVND come from the germline V gene (reference sequence). This CDR3 spans 16 amino acids. V lost 5 bases and J 0 bases, leaving 11 bases between the germline ends. CDR3: CASSEGHNSYNSPLHF. CDR3 nucleotides: TGTGCCAGTAGTGAGGGACACAACTCCTATAATTCACCCCTCCACTTT. Using reference TRBV19 and TRBJ1-6 for the parts outside the CDR3, the full variable domain is DGGITQSPKYLFRKEGQNVTLSCEQNLNHDAMYWYRQDPGQGLRLIYYSQIVNDFQKGDIAEGYSVSREKKESFPLTVTSAQKNPTAFYLCASSEGHNSYNSPLHFGNGTRLTVT.

This clonotype showed up many times. V usage is TRBV15 and J usage is TRBJ1-3; the D gene is possibly TRBD1 (6 bases). Germline V gene sequence: CDR1 LNHNV, CDR2 YYDKDF (reference sequence). Trimming removed 0 bases at V and 2 bases at J, with 8 bases between. This CDR3 region has 15 residues. The CDR3 coding sequence is TGTGCCACCAGCAGAGAGGGGGCAGCTGGAAACACCATATATTTT. This sequence encodes CATSREGAAGNTIYF. The whole variable domain, remainder taken from reference TRBV15 and TRBJ1-3, is DAMVIQNPRYQVTQFGKPVTLSCSQTLNHNVMYWYQQKSSQAPKLLFHYYDKDFNNEADTPDNFQSRRPNTSFCFLDIRSPGLGDTAMYLCATSREGAAGNTIYFGEGSWLTVV.

This clonotype was recorded at least ten times. The chain uses TRBV6-5 and TRBJ1-2; no clear D gene. The CDR3 is 12 residues long. V dropped 8 bases and J dropped 8 bases, with 15 bases sitting between them. Germline CDR1 and CDR2: MNHEY and SVGAGI. In nucleotides, the CDR3 is TGTGCCAGCTGCAGGAAGCGGGGAGGCTACACCTTC. The encoded protein is CASCRKRGGYTF.

This CDR3 is CASSIRGQGAEEQFF. The CDR3 nucleotides read TGTGCCAGCAGTATCCGGGGACAGGGGGCTGAGGAGCAGTTCTTC. V gene TRBV27 combines with J gene TRBJ2-1, with 12 bases aligning to TRBD1. The germline V gene has CDR1 MNHEY and CDR2 SMNVEV (reference sequence). Trimming removed 5 bases from V and 10 bases from J; junction bases left unmatched: 9. The CDR3 length is 15 residues.

This clonotype was observed at least ten times. The chain couples TRBV20-1 to TRBJ1-2, with 11 bases that match TRBD1. Germline lookup yields CDR1 DFQATT and CDR2 SNEGSKA (reference sequence). With V trimmed by 6 bases and J by 7 bases, 7 bases remained unmatched. The CDR3 runs 13 residues. CDR3 DNA sequence: TGCAGTGCCCTCGGGGGGACAGGGGGTGGCTACACCTTC. As protein: CSALGGTGGGYTF.

This clonotype was seen repeatedly, ten times or more. The J gene is TRBJ2-3, the V gene TRBV24-1, with TRBD2 as a possible D gene (5 bases). V lost 7 bases to trimming and J lost 5 bases, with 12 bases between them. The CDR3 sequence is 13 residues long. Germline values: CDR1 KGHDR, CDR2 SFDVKD. In DNA, the CDR3 is TGTGCCACCAGCAGACGACGGGGAGATACGCAGTATTTT. As protein: CATSRRRGDTQYF.

This clonotype was seen only a few times. CDR3 amino acids: CAIGLAGVYEQYF. The CDR3 bases are TGTGCCATCGGACTGGCCGGGGTGTACGAGCAGTACTTC. The chain recombines TRBV28 with TRBJ2-7; possible D gene TRBD2, 5 bases. The V end lost 10 bases, the J end lost 4 bases, and 17 bases lay between the germline ends. Germline CDR1 reads MDHEN; CDR2 reads SYDVKM. This CDR3 comprises 13 residues.

The chain carries TRBV6-1 and TRBJ2-4, with D unclear. This CDR3 has 12 residues. V lost 6 bases, J lost 5 bases, and 8 bases lay in between. Germline CDR1 is MNHNS and CDR2 is SASEGT. The CDR3 is CASRVLQNIQYF. The CDR3 DNA follows: TGTGCCAGCAGGGTGTTACAAAACATTCAGTACTTC.

This clonotype was seen only a few times. The J gene is TRBJ2-5, the V gene TRBV7-9; D is unclear. Trimming cost V 8 bases and J 3 bases, with 7 bases left between them. The V gene's germline CDR1 is SEHNR and CDR2 FQNEAQ (reference sequence). The CDR3 covers 11 residues. CDR3 bases: TGTGCCAGCCTTAGGGAAGAGACCCAGTACTTC. This sequence encodes CASLREETQYF.

As regards this clonotype: One end of the junction is discordant with germline, which a read error may explain. The genes are TRBV10-3 and TRBJ2-7; no clear D gene. This CDR3 contains 12 residues. Germline V gives CDR1 ENHRY, CDR2 SYGVKD. CDR3 amino acids: CVTLDRAYGQYF. In nucleotides, the CDR3 is TGTGTCACCCTGGACCGCGCCTACGGGCAGTACTTC.

This sequence joins TRBV5-1 and TRBJ2-1, with D tentatively TRBD2 (6 bases). In germline, CDR1 is SGHRS, CDR2 YFSETQ. The V and J ends lost 0 bases and 0 bases respectively, with 13 bases between them. This CDR3 spans 17 amino acids. CDR3 protein: CASSLEGTSSSYNEQFF. CDR3 bases: TGCGCCAGCAGCTTGGAAGGGACTTCCAGCTCCTACAATGAGCAGTTCTTC.

J is TRBJ2-4 and V is TRBV9, with TRBD1 matching 7 bases. The germline CDR1 and CDR2 sequences are SGDLS and YYNGEE. Trimming removed 0 bases from V and 7 bases from J; junction bases left unmatched: 4. This CDR3 spans 14 amino acids. The CDR3 DNA sequence: TGTGCCAGCAGCGTAGAGACAGGGAGCAACATTCAGTACTTC. Translating gives CASSVETGSNIQYF.

For this clonotype: It may be a read error: a sequence one base away is much more abundant. The V and J genes are TRBV13 and TRBJ2-1, with TRBD1 matching 8 bases. The CDR3 length is 13 residues. The germline V gene has CDR1 PRHDT and CDR2 FYEKMQ (reference sequence). This CDR3 reads CAGSPYRGNEQFF. The DNA of the CDR3 is TGTGCCGGCAGTCCTTACAGGGGGAATGAGCAGTTCTTC.

The chain recombines TRBV2 with TRBJ1-2; D not resolved. CDR3 size: 14 residues. V was shortened by 5 bases and J by 1 base, with 11 bases between the two germline ends. Germline CDR1 and CDR2: SNHLY and FYNNEI. Here the CDR3 reads CASSTDRRNYGYTF. CDR3 nucleotides: TGTGCCAGCAGTACCGACCGGCGTAACTATGGCTACACCTTC.

V gene TRBV6-1 combines with J gene TRBJ2-7; 10 bases agree with TRBD1. CDR3 length: 15 residues. CDR1 and CDR2 (germline): MNHNS, SASEGT. V shed 5 bases, J shed 6 bases, and the junction held 10 bases outside the gene matches. The chain's CDR3 is CASSRSRQGAAEQYF. In DNA form, the CDR3 reads TGTGCCAGCAGTCGATCGAGACAGGGGGCGGCCGAGCAGTACTTC.

This clonotype was recorded at least ten times. The gene calls are TRBV6-5 and TRBJ1-3, with 7 positions matching TRBD1. The J segment lost 2 bases and the V segment lost 5 bases, leaving 6 bases of the junction unmatched. CDR1 and CDR2 (germline): MNHEY, SVGAGI. There are 15 residues in the CDR3. Here the CDR3 DNA reads TGTGCCAGCAGTCAACAGGGGCTTCCTGGAAACACCATATATTTT. Amino acids: CASSQQGLPGNTIYF.

The rearrangement links TRBV3-1 to TRBJ2-2; the D gene is possibly TRBD2 (5 bases). V was pared by 0 bases and J by 4 bases, with 15 bases between. CDR3 size: 17 residues. Germline assignment: CDR1 LGHDT and CDR2 YNNKEL (reference sequence). The CDR3 protein is CASSQERVTVITGELFF. The CDR3 DNA reads as TGTGCCAGCAGCCAAGAGAGGGTAACAGTGATCACCGGGGAGCTGTTTTTT.

This clonotype has at least ten counts. The chain links TRBV5-1 to TRBJ2-1, with 7 bases lining up with TRBD1. This CDR3 comprises 13 residues. Germline V lookup: CDR1 SGHRS, CDR2 YFSETQ. The trim removed 0 bases at V and 6 bases at J, leaving 0 bases unmatched. The CDR3 bases are TGCGCCAGCAGCTTGGGACAGGGCAATGAGCAGTTCTTC. This encodes CASSLGQGNEQFF.

This clonotype was recorded many times. The CDR3, as DNA: TGCGCCAGCAGCTTGGGAGGGCAAGGGGACGAGCAGTACTTC. It yields the protein CASSLGGQGDEQYF. The chain carries TRBV5-1 and TRBJ2-7; D may be TRBD1 or TRBD2 (5 bases each). The CDR3 runs to 14 residues. CDR1 and CDR2 from the germline V gene are SGHRS and YFSETQ. Trimming removed 0 bases at V and 5 bases at J, with 12 bases between.

The chain has TRBV6-1 and TRBJ2-3, with a weak D call TRBD1 (5 bases). Germline CDR1 and CDR2: MNHNS and SASEGT. Trimming stripped 7 bases from V and 3 bases from J, with 14 bases between. The CDR3 consists of 14 residues. This CDR3 reads CASKGLARTDTQYF. The CDR3 bases are TGTGCCAGCAAGGGGTTAGCAAGGACAGATACGCAGTATTTT.

V usage is TRBV2 and J usage is TRBJ1-5; 10 nucleotides align to TRBD1. After removal of 0 bases from V and 6 bases from J, the junction contained 5 bases not matched to a gene. This CDR3 region has 16 residues. CDR1 SNHLY and CDR2 FYNNEI come from the germline V gene. This CDR3 reads CASSEAMTGGGQPQHF. The CDR3 nucleotides are TGTGCCAGCAGTGAAGCTATGACAGGGGGCGGTCAGCCCCAGCATTTT.